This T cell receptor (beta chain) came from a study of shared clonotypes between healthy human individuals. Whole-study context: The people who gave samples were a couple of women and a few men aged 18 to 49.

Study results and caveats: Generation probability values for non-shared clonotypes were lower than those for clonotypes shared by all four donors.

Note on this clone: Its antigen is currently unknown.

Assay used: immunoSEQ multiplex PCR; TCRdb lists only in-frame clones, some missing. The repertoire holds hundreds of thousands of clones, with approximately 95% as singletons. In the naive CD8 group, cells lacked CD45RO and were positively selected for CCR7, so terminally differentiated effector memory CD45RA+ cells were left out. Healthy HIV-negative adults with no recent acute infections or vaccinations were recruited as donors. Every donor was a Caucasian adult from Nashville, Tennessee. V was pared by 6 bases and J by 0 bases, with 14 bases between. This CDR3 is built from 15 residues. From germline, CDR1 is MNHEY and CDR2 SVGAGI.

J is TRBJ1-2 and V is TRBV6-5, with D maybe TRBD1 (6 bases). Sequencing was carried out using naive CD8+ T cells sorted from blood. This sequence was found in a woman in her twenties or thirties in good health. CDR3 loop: CASSPWTASNYGYTF. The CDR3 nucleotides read TGTGCCAGCAGCCCATGGACAGCCTCTAACTATGGCTACACCTTC.